Listed below are T cell receptor beta chains from one sample, sequenced in a study of blood T cell repertoires in COVID-19. Assay: immunoSEQ multiplex PCR; the TCRdb copy retains only in-frame clones and omits some. The sample lists 80,000 to 100,000 clones; 75% to 90% were seen once. The sample comprised peripheral blood. The receptor source for this set is a woman in her sixties or seventies with acute or convalescent COVID-19. Each CDR3 is given with its conserved first and last residue. Fields, in order: J gene, V gene, CDR3 protein.

TRBJ2-3 | TRBV27 | CASSPLTGPTDTQYF
TRBJ2-7 | TRBV18 | CASSESRPGRYDYEQYF
TRBJ1-2 | TRBV5-4 | CASSLPYLNYGYTF
TRBJ1-3 | TRBV4-2 | CASSQDLGGSGNTIYF
TRBJ1-6 | TRBV14 | CASSQFMRGDSPLHF
TRBJ1-4 | TRBV28 | CASKSGTTGEKLFF
TRBJ2-3 | TRBV19 | CASSGGAGGREDTQYF
TRBJ1-5 | TRBV2 | CASSGTGSSNQPQHF
TRBJ2-4 | TRBV7-9 | CASSPTSGVSKNIQYF
TRBJ1-2 | TRBV4-3 | CASSQVGLGYTF
TRBJ2-7 | TRBV29-1 | CSVELSSRGSYEQYF
TRBJ2-2 | TRBV19 | CASSILAGFTGELFF